The next 5 T cell receptor beta chains were all read from a single sample in a study of blood T cell repertoires in COVID-19. The assay was immunoSEQ multiplex PCR, and TCRdb's table has in-frame clones only and misses some. The data hold roughly 20,000 clones, with 90% to 95% observed a single time. What was sequenced was peripheral blood. The receptors were sampled from a human donor in a cohort sampled during active COVID-19.

The chain links TRBV24-1 to TRBJ2-5, with 8 positions matching TRBD1. The junction had 20 bases not matched to a gene; V was cut back by 2 bases and J by 7 bases. CDR1 is KGHDR, CDR2 SFDVKD, per germline. The CDR3 covers 19 residues. As DNA, the CDR3 is TGTGCCACCAGTGATTCATGGGGGTCCGACAGGGGATACTTGGGGACCCAGTACTTC. As protein: CATSDSWGSDRGYLGTQYF.

V usage is TRBV19 and J usage is TRBJ2-7; the match to TRBD1 covers 9 bases. With 4 bases clipped from V and 0 bases from J, the junction kept 4 bases outside the gene matches. The CDR3 has 15 residues. CDR1 and CDR2 from the germline V gene are LNHDA and SQIVND (reference sequence). The CDR3 protein is CASSTGTGYSYEQYF. The CDR3 nucleotides are TGTGCCAGTAGTACCGGGACAGGGTACTCCTACGAGCAGTACTTC.

The CDR3 sequence is CASSLESEGTGYGYTF. As DNA, the CDR3 is TGTGCCAGCAGCTTAGAGTCGGAGGGGACGGGGTATGGCTACACCTTC. The chain recombines TRBV7-9 with TRBJ1-2; tentative D call: TRBD1 (5 bases). Germline loops: CDR1 SEHNR, CDR2 FQNEAQ (reference sequence). V dropped 1 base and J dropped 5 bases, with 17 bases sitting between them. This CDR3 comprises 16 residues.

Details on this clone: At one boundary the junction diverges from the germline segment, which might be a read error. This sequence joins TRBV9 and TRBJ2-7; TRBD1 matches at 7 bases. There are 14 residues in the CDR3. CDR1 is SGDLS and CDR2 is YYNGEE in the germline V gene. This CDR3 is CASSVAIEGAGAQF. CDR3 DNA sequence: TGTGCCAGCAGCGTAGCTATCGAGGGGGCAGGGGCCCAATTC. The full variable domain, completed using reference TRBV9 and TRBJ2-7, is DSGVTQTPKHLITATGQRVTLRCSPRSGDLSVYWYQQSLDQGLQFLIQYYNGEERAKGNILERFSAQQFPDLHSELNLSSLELGDSALYFCASSVAIEGAGAQFGPGTRLTVT.

The J gene is TRBJ2-2, the V gene TRBV9; no clear D gene. CDR3 length equals 17 residues. Germline V gene data show CDR1 as SGDLS and CDR2 as YYNGEE. V gave up 3 bases and J gave up 4 bases, with 19 bases separating them. CDR3 nucleotides: TGTGCCAGCAGCGGTTCGACACCGAATCATTTCACCGGGGAGCTGTTTTTT. Protein: CASSGSTPNHFTGELFF. Supplemented by reference TRBV9 and TRBJ2-2, the full variable domain reads DSGVTQTPKHLITATGQRVTLRCSPRSGDLSVYWYQQSLDQGLQFLIQYYNGEERAKGNILERFSAQQFPDLHSELNLSSLELGDSALYFCASSGSTPNHFTGELFFGEGSRLTVL.